These 23 T cell receptor beta chains were sequenced from one sample in a study. Treg sorting used a CD4+CD25+CD127-/low gate. From the 5' RACE reads, TCRdb called clonotypes with MiXCR, one entry per CDR3 protein. The sample has fewer than 65,000 distinct CDR3 sequences, about a fifth seen once. The sample consisted of tumor-infiltrating Tregs sorted from the breast tumor. The receptor set was obtained from a female donor with breast cancer.

This chain links TRBV20-1 with TRBJ2-2; a weak D match, TRBD1 (5 bases). Germline V gene lookup returns CDR1 DFQATT and CDR2 SNEGSKA (reference sequence). There are 15 residues in the CDR3. V lost 2 bases and J 5 bases, leaving 15 bases between the germline ends. The CDR3 DNA sequence: TGCAGTGCTAGAAGGGGCTGGCAGGAAACCGGGGAGCTGTTTTTT. It translates to CSARRGWQETGELFF.

This clonotype was recorded at least ten times. The chain links TRBV27 to TRBJ2-5; 11 bases are shared with TRBD2. Unmatched junction bases numbered 5, after V lost 3 bases and J lost 5 bases. The CDR3 extends over 15 amino acids. Germline-derived CDR1 and CDR2 are MNHEY and SMNVEV (reference sequence). The CDR3 bases are TGTGCCAGCAGTTTCCAGACTAGCGGGGTGGAGACCCAGTACTTC. Its protein product is CASSFQTSGVETQYF.

A note on this clonotype: This may arise from a read error, as a much more abundant clone is one base away. The chain joins TRBV27 to TRBJ2-1, with TRBD1 matching over 8 bases. CDR1 and CDR2 from the germline V gene are MNHEY and SMNVEV (reference sequence). V shed 6 bases, J shed 10 bases, and the junction held 14 bases outside the gene matches. CDR3 length: 15 amino acids. The CDR3 nucleotides read TGTGCCAGCAGACGTAACCGGGACAGGTACGACGAGCAGTTCTTC. Protein product: CASRRNRDRYDEQFF.

The gene calls are TRBV5-1 and TRBJ2-4; 8 bases line up with TRBD1. The CDR3 spans 16 residues. The ends lost 2 bases at V and 3 bases at J; junction bases unmatched: 7. Germline-derived CDR1 and CDR2 are SGHRS and YFSETQ. The CDR3 loop reads CASSFSDRGFKNIQYF. CDR3 nucleotides: TGCGCCAGCAGCTTTTCCGACAGGGGTTTCAAAAACATTCAGTACTTC.

This chain joins TRBV4-2 and TRBJ2-5; 7 nucleotides align to TRBD1. Germline values: CDR1 LGHNA, CDR2 YNFKEQ. The CDR3 extends over 14 amino acids. V trimming: 4 bases; J trimming: 2 bases; junction bases outside the gene matches: 4. The CDR3 DNA reads as TGTGCCAGCAGCCGACCGGGACAGCAAGAGACCCAGTACTTC. This gives the protein CASSRPGQQETQYF.

With respect to this clonotype: A much larger clone sits a single nucleotide away, making a read error possible. V is TRBV5-1 and J is TRBJ2-5, with D tentatively TRBD1 (6 bases). CDR1 is SGHRS and CDR2 is YFSETQ in the germline V gene. Trimming took 0 bases from V and 5 from J, leaving 11 bases between them. This CDR3 is built from 14 residues. CDR3 region: CASSLDAGVETQYF. The CDR3, as DNA: TGCGCCAGCAGCTTGGATGCAGGGGTGGAGACCCAGTACTTC.

The chain recombines TRBV19 with TRBJ2-4; 7 bases fit TRBD1. V lost 6 bases and J lost 6; bases outside the gene matches: 8. This CDR3 is built from 14 residues. The germline V gene encodes CDR1 LNHDA and CDR2 SQIVND (reference sequence). CDR3 in DNA: TGTGCCAGTAGACCGACAGGGCGCGGAAACATTCAGTACTTC. This codes for CASRPTGRGNIQYF.

This clonotype was observed a few times. The CDR3 region is CASSVHWGNSPLHF. The CDR3 DNA follows: TGTGCCAGCAGCGTACACTGGGGGAATTCACCCCTCCACTTT. The chain employs TRBV9 and TRBJ1-6, with D possibly being TRBD1 (5 bases). The CDR3 runs to 14 residues. Germline loops: CDR1 SGDLS, CDR2 YYNGEE. V shed 1 base and J shed 7 bases, with 9 bases lying between them. The variable domain in full, completed from reference TRBV9 and TRBJ1-6, reads DSGVTQTPKHLITATGQRVTLRCSPRSGDLSVYWYQQSLDQGLQFLIQYYNGEERAKGNILERFSAQQFPDLHSELNLSSLELGDSALYFCASSVHWGNSPLHFGNGTRLTVT.

The sample holds a few counts of this clonotype. The gene calls are TRBV7-2 and TRBJ2-2, with D uncertain. The V end lost 4 bases, the J end lost 7 bases, and 7 bases lay between the germline ends. Germline values: CDR1 SGHTA, CDR2 FQGNSA. The CDR3 totals 12 residues. Here the CDR3 reads CASSYTDGELFF. The CDR3 bases are TGTGCCAGCAGCTACACCGACGGGGAGCTGTTTTTT. Variable domain in full (rest from reference TRBV7-2 and TRBJ2-2): GAGVSQSPSNKVTEKGKDVELRCDPISGHTALYWYRQSLGQGLEFLIYFQGNSAPDKSGLPSDRFSAERTGGSVSTLTIQRTQQEDSAVYLCASSYTDGELFFGEGSRLTVL.

The chain combines TRBV6-2 or TRBV6-3 with TRBJ2-1; D is unclear. This CDR3 comprises 14 residues. V was shortened by 5 bases and J by 6 bases, with 14 bases between the two germline ends. Germline lookup yields CDR1 MNHEY and CDR2 SVGEGT. The CDR3 nucleotides are TGTGCCAGCAGTGCTGGACCGACTCGCAATGAGCAGTTCTTC. Amino acid sequence: CASSAGPTRNEQFF.

The rearrangement uses TRBV21-1 and TRBJ2-4; the table's D call of TRBD1 was not tested on the DNA. TRBV21-1 is tagged as a pseudogene. There are 19 residues in the CDR3. CDR3 DNA sequence: TGTGCCACCACGGCCGGGACAGGGGGCCGATACAACAACAAAAACACTCAGTACTTC. Translation: CATTAGTGGRYNNKNTQYF.

The CDR3 DNA is TGTGCCAGCAGCGAGAGGGCTAGCGGACTCAATGAGCAGTTCTTC. Translating it yields CASSERASGLNEQFF. The gene calls are TRBV7-9 and TRBJ2-1, with 7 positions matching TRBD2. The CDR3 runs to 15 residues. Germline V gene data show CDR1 as SEHNR and CDR2 as FQNEAQ (reference sequence). Trimming removed 5 bases from V and 6 bases from J; junction bases left unmatched: 10.

The DNA for the CDR3 is TGCGCCAGCAGCCTGGAGACAGGGGCAAGCACAGATACGCAGTATTTT. This gives the protein CASSLETGASTDTQYF. The chain joins TRBV5-1 to TRBJ2-3; 8 nucleotides match TRBD1. The J segment lost 0 bases and the V segment lost 4 bases, leaving 7 bases of the junction unmatched. The germline V gene has CDR1 SGHRS and CDR2 YFSETQ. This CDR3 spans 16 amino acids.

About this clonotype itself: A read error may account for a junction end that differs from germline. The chain recombines TRBV5-5 with TRBJ1-2; tentative D call: TRBD1 (5 bases). The germline V gene has CDR1 SGHKS and CDR2 YYEKEE (reference sequence). The CDR3 is 13 residues long. The CDR3 nucleotides are TGTGCCAGCAGCTCGCGGCAGGGCAGTGGCTACGCCTTC. Translated, it gives CASSSRQGSGYAF.

This clonotype was detected many times. DNA for the CDR3: TGCAGCGTTGTTGTAGGAAACACCATATATTTT. Protein: CSVVVGNTIYF. The chain is built from TRBV29-1 and TRBJ1-3; the D is unclear. This CDR3 spans 11 amino acids. CDR1 is SQVTM, CDR2 ANQGSEA, per germline. The germline V and J ends were trimmed by 4 bases and 4 bases, with 5 bases remaining between them.

The V call is TRBV12-3 or TRBV12-4, the J call TRBJ2-1, with D tentatively TRBD1 (5 bases). The V gene lost 8 bases and the J gene lost 9 bases, with 20 bases spanning the gap. This CDR3 comprises 14 residues. The CDR3 protein is CASGVGVPQTEQFF. Written as DNA, the CDR3 is TGTGCCAGCGGGGTAGGGGTGCCCCAGACTGAGCAGTTCTTC.

V usage is TRBV12-3 or TRBV12-4 and J usage is TRBJ1-5; D not resolved. V shed 7 bases and J shed 0 bases, with 7 bases lying between them. The CDR3 has 13 amino acids. The CDR3 is CASTGTSNQPQHF. CDR3 nucleotide sequence: TGTGCCAGCACCGGTACTAGCAATCAGCCCCAGCATTTT.

This clonotype came up a few times. The chain links TRBV12-3 or TRBV12-4 to TRBJ2-5, with TRBD1 as a possible D gene (5 bases). V was cut by 2 bases and J by 7 bases, with 11 bases left in between. The CDR3 contains 13 residues. The CDR3 DNA reads TGTGCCAGCAGTTTACAGGGTATGGGGACCCAGTACTTC. It specifies CASSLQGMGTQYF.

V and J are TRBV4-3 and TRBJ2-3; the match to TRBD2 covers 10 bases. The CDR3 is 17 residues long. Germline V lookup: CDR1 LGHNA, CDR2 YSLEER. The J segment lost 2 bases and the V segment lost 4 bases, leaving 9 bases of the junction unmatched. CDR3: CASSPNGLAGATDTQYF. The CDR3 DNA follows: TGCGCCAGCAGCCCGAACGGCCTAGCGGGAGCCACAGATACGCAGTATTTT.

The count of this clonotype is one. Here the CDR3 omits its conserved ending phenylalanine or tryptophan, so a read error is the likely source. CDR3 coding DNA: TGTGCCAGCACCAGCGTCTACGAGCAGTACCTC. Translated, it gives CASTSVYEQYL. V gene TRBV6-1 combines with J gene TRBJ2-7; the D is unclear. This CDR3 has 11 residues. Germline V lookup: CDR1 MNHNS, CDR2 SASEGT. Trimming removed 7 bases from V and 3 bases from J, with 7 bases in between.

This clonotype was counted ten times or more. The chain has TRBV12-3 or TRBV12-4 and TRBJ2-7, with a weak D call TRBD2 (7 bases). V lost 3 bases and J 7 bases, leaving 16 bases between the germline ends. This CDR3 has 14 residues. In DNA, the CDR3 is TGTGCCAGCAGTTTTCAGGGGAGGGTTGCGGAGCAGTACTTC. Amino acid sequence: CASSFQGRVAEQYF.

About this clonotype: As the CDR3 is not closed by the conserved phenylalanine or tryptophan, this likely results from a read error. V usage is TRBV28 and J usage is TRBJ2-3; D call uncertain. The V end lost 7 bases, the J end lost 6 bases, and 14 bases lay between the germline ends. The germline V gene encodes CDR1 MDHEN and CDR2 SYDVKM. The length of the CDR3 is 13 residues. CDR3 bases: TGTGCCAGCACGACCCCCATCGGGGATACGCAGTATTTG. Translating gives CASTTPIGDTQYL.

A remark on this clonotype: One end of the junction fails to match germline, which may point to a read error. The V gene is TRBV5-1, the J gene TRBJ2-7, with 8 nucleotides matching TRBD1. Germline assignment: CDR1 SGHRS and CDR2 YFSETQ. The CDR3 consists of 12 residues. This CDR3 is CASSLAGTGGFF. The CDR3 bases are TGCGCCAGCAGCTTGGCCGGTACAGGGGGGTTTTTC.